This T cell receptor beta chain was observed in a study of identical twins. Study observations and caveats: For cord blood, abundant beta clonotypes had fewer insertions, unlike memory repertoires, which showed none. The authors noted that invariant MAIT and iNKT cells could partly confound zero-insertion analyses.

Germline V gene lookup returns CDR1 SGDLS and CDR2 YYNGEE. V lost 0 bases to trimming and J lost 8 bases, with 15 bases between them. The CDR3 spans 15 residues. Of note for this clonotype: What it binds is not known.

A universal primer site was created by template switching, with the cDNA bearing unique molecular identifiers. TCRdb re-analysed the 5' RACE reads in MiXCR, keeping a single row per CDR3 protein. The sample lists 450,000 or so distinct CDR3 sequences, 14% seen once, with roughly 0.5% in the top ten. These same data were also listed under a study on yellow fever vaccine responses in identical twins.

This clonotype was obtained from a young woman in good health. The sample was CD4+ T cells sorted from blood. V is TRBV9 and J is TRBJ2-1, with no clear D. In DNA, the CDR3 is TGTGCCAGCAGCGTAGGAAAAGGAATATATTATGAGCAGTTCTTC. This sequence encodes CASSVGKGIYYEQFF.